This T cell receptor beta chain was captured by sequencing in a study of blood T cell repertoires in COVID-19. Study background: From the United States, Italy and Spain came samples of acute and convalescent COVID-19. In each case, the material was cDNA or gDNA derived from T cells, B-cell-depleted T cells, or PBMCs.

This clone was detected once. In the study's own analysis: Amplifying reference gene primers gave estimates of nucleated cell counts. Method: immunoSEQ multiplex PCR; TCRdb's copy keeps in-frame clones and lacks some. That table is the source of V, J and clone size, and D and trimming were worked out from the DNA. In the table there are roughly 50,000 clones, approximately 90% of which are singletons. The V gene's germline CDR1 is LGHNA and CDR2 YSLEER. Trimming took 0 bases from V and 6 from J, leaving 14 bases between them. The CDR3 is 15 amino acids. The chain has TRBV4-3 and TRBJ2-5; possible D gene TRBD2, 6 bases. Sequencing input: peripheral blood. The clonotype was recovered from a woman aged 55-70 years with active or convalescent COVID-19. The CDR3 here is CASSQESTSSKTQYF. The CDR3 DNA sequence: TGCGCCAGCAGCCAAGAATCTACTAGCTCAAAGACCCAGTACTTC.